This T cell receptor beta chain was identified during a study of T-cell memory formation after mild COVID-19. Turning to the study itself: Largely, TCR clusters stayed within a single donor.

TCRdb redid the calling of the 5' RACE reads with MiXCR, one entry per CDR3 protein. Of roughly 560,000 distinct CDR3 sequences listed, around 21% are singletons. This CDR3 spans 14 amino acids. Trimming pared 2 bases from V and 2 bases from J, leaving 9 bases between. Sequencing was carried out using PBMCs or a T cell subset sorted from them (not recorded which). This clonotype was obtained from an adult woman who had mild COVID-19 (a few samples of this study predate the infection). Cell type and time point are not known. V gene TRBV12-3 or TRBV12-4 combines with J gene TRBJ2-5; D is uncertain. CDR3 in amino acids: CASSLRVLQETQYF. The CDR3 DNA sequence: TGTGCCAGCAGTTTAAGAGTACTTCAAGAGACCCAGTACTTC.